The source of this T cell receptor beta chain is a study of early T cells in non-severe SARS-CoV-2 infection. At least ten counts were recorded for this clonotype. The ends lost 1 base at V and 5 bases at J; junction bases unmatched: 4. This CDR3 has 16 amino acids. Germline CDR1 SGDLS, CDR2 YYNGEE. In TCRdb, the 5' RACE reads were re-called with MiXCR into one record per CDR3 protein. The table shows about 80,000 distinct CDR3 sequences, with roughly 5.7% occurring only once. Sequenced material: whole blood. The chain carries TRBV9 and TRBJ2-2, with TRBD2 identical over 11 bases. The source is an adult who was a healthcare worker with PCR-confirmed SARS-CoV-2 infection or an uninfected control (not recorded which). The CDR3 sequence: CASSVTSGSVTGELFF. Written as DNA, the CDR3 is TGTGCCAGCAGCGTAACTAGCGGGAGTGTAACCGGGGAGCTGTTTTTT. The whole variable domain, filled in from reference TRBV9 and TRBJ2-2, reads DSGVTQTPKHLITATGQRVTLRCSPRSGDLSVYWYQQSLDQGLQFLIQYYNGEERAKGNILERFSAQQFPDLHSELNLSSLELGDSALYFCASSVTSGSVTGELFFGEGSRLTVL.